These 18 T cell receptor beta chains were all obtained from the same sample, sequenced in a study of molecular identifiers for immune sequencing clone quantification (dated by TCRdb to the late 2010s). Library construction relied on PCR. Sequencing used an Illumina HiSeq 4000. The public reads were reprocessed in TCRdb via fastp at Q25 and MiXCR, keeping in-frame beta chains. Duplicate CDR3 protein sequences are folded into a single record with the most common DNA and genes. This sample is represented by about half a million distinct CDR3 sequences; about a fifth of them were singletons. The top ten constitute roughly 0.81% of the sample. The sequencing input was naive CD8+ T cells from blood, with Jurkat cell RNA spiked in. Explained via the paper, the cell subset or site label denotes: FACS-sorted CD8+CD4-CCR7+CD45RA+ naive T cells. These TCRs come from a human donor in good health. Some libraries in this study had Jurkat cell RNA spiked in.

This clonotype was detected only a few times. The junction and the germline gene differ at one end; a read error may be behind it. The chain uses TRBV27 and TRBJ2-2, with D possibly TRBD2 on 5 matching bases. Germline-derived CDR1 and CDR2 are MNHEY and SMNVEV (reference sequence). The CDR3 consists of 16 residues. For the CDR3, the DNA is TGTGCCAGCAGTTTACAGAAAGCAGTAATGGCCGGGGAGCTGCTTTTT. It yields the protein CASSLQKAVMAGELLF.

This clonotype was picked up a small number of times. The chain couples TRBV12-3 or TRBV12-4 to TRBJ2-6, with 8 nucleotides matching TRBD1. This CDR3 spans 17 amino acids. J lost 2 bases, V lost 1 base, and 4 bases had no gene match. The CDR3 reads CASSLEQGATGANVLTF. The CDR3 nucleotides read TGTGCCAGCAGTTTAGAGCAGGGGGCGACTGGGGCCAACGTCCTGACTTTC.

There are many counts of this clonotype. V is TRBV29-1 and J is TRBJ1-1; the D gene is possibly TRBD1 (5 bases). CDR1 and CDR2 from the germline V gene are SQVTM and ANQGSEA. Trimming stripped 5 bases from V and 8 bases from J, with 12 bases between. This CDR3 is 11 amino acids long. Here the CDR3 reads CSVNGGTEAFF. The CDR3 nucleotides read TGCAGCGTTAATGGGGGGACGGAAGCTTTCTTT.

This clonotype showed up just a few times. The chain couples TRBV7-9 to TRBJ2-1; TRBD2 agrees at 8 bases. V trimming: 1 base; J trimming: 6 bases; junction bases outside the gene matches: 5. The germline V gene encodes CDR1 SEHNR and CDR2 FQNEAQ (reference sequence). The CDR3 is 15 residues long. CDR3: CASSLDGRAGNEQFF. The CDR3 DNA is TGTGCCAGCAGCTTAGACGGGAGGGCCGGCAATGAGCAGTTCTTC.

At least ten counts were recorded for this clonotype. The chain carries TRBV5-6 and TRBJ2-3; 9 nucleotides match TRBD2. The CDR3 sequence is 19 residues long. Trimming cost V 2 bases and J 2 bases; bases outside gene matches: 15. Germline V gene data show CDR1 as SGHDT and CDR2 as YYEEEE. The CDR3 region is CASSFPRASSGGYTDTQYF. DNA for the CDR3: TGTGCCAGCAGCTTCCCCAGAGCTAGTAGCGGGGGTTACACAGATACGCAGTATTTT.

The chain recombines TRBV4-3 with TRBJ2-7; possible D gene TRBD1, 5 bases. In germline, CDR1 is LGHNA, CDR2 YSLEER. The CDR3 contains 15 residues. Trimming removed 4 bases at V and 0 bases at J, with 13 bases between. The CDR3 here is CASSPWGPSSYEQYF. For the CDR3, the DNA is TGCGCCAGCAGCCCCTGGGGCCCTAGCTCCTACGAGCAGTACTTC.

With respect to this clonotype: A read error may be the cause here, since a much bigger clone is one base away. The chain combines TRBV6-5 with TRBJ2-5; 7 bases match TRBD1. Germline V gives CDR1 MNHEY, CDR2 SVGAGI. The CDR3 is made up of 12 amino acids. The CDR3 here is CVSTGTVGTQYF. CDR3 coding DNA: TGTGTCAGCACCGGGACAGTCGGCACCCAGTACTTC.

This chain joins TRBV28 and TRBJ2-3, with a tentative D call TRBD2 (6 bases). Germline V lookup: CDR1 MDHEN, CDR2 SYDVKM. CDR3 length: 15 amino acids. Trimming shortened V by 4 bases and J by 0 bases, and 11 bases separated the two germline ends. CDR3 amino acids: CASSSPGTSTDTQYF. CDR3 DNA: TGTGCCAGCAGTTCGCCCGGGACTAGCACAGATACGCAGTATTTT.

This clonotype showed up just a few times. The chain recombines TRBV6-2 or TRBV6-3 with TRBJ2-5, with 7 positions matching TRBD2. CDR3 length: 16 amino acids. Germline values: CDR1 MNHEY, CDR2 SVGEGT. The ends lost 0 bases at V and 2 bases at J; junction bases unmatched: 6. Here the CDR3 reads CASSYSRSAGQETQYF. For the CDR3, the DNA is TGTGCCAGCAGTTACTCACGTTCAGCGGGGCAAGAGACCCAGTACTTC.

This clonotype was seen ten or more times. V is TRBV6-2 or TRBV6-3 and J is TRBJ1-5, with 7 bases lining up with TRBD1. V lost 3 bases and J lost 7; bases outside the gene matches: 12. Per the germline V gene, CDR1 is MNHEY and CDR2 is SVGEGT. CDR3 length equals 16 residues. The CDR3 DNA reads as TGTGCCAGCAGTTATGAAGGGGGCAATAGCGGACAGCCCCAGCATTTT. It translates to CASSYEGGNSGQPQHF.

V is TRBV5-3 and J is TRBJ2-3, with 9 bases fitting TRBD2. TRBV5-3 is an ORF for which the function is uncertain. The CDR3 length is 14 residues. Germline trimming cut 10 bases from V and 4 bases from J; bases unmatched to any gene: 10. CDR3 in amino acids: CACTPGLASDTQYF. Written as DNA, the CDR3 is TGTGCCTGCACCCCGGGACTAGCCTCAGATACGCAGTATTTT.

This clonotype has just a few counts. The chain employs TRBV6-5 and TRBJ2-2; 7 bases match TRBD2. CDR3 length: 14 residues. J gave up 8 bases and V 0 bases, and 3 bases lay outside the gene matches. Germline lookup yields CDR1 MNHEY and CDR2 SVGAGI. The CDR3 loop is CASSYSMGGGELFF. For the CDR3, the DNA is TGTGCCAGCAGTTACTCGATGGGGGGGGGGGAGCTGTTTTTT.

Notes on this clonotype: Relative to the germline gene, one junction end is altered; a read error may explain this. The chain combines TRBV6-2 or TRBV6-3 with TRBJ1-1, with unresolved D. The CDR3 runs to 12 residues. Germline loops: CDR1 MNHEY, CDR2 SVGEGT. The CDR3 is CASSYGRGMAFF. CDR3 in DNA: TGTGCCAGCAGTTACGGCCGAGGTATGGCTTTTTTT.

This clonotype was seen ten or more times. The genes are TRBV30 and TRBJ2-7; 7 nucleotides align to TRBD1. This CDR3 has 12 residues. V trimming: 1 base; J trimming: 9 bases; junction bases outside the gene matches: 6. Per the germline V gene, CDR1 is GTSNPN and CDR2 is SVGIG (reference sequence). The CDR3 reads CAWSATGVRQYF. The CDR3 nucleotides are TGTGCCTGGAGTGCTACAGGGGTGCGGCAGTACTTC.

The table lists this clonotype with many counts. The CDR3, as DNA: TGCGCCAGCCCAAAACCGGGACAACTCCAAGAGACCCAGTACTTC. This translates into CASPKPGQLQETQYF. The chain employs TRBV5-1 and TRBJ2-5; D might be TRBD1 (6 bases). The CDR3 consists of 15 residues. In germline, CDR1 is SGHRS, CDR2 YFSETQ. The ends were cut back, 7 bases at V and 1 base at J, with 17 bases in the middle.

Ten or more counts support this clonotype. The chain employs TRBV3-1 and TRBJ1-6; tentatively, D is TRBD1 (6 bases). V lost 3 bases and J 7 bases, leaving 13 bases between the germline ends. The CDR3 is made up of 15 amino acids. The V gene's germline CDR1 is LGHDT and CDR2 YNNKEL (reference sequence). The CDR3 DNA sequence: TGTGCCAGCAGCCACGAAGGACAGAGCAATTCACCCCTCCACTTT. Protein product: CASSHEGQSNSPLHF.

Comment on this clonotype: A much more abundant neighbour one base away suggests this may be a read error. CDR3 region: CASSQGTTRYF. As DNA, the CDR3 is TGTGCCAGCAGCCAAGGTACTACGCGGTATTTT. The chain employs TRBV4-2 and TRBJ2-3, with D unclear. Looked up from germline, CDR1 is LGHNA and CDR2 is YNFKEQ. The CDR3 has 11 amino acids.

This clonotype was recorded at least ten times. CDR3 nucleotide sequence: TGTGCCAGCAGCACGTACCGGGGCGCCCTGGGTGAGCAGTACTTC. This encodes CASSTYRGALGEQYF. The V gene is TRBV5-5, the J gene TRBJ2-7; D may be TRBD1 or TRBD2 (5 bases each). This CDR3 has 15 amino acids. The germline gives CDR1 SGHKS, CDR2 YYEKEE (reference sequence). With 4 bases removed from V and 7 bases from J, the gap between germline ends came to 21 bases.